This passage covers 9 T cell receptor beta chains from one sample sequenced in a study of T cell clonality in common variable immunodeficiency. General study results and limits: Fewer deletions and N-nucleotide insertions were reportedly seen in common variable immunodeficiency TCR beta sequences.

Produced via immunoSEQ multiplex PCR; TCRdb's table is partial and in-frame only. The sample shows over 30,000 clones, none of them appearing just once. Their specific antigens are unknown. Input material: peripheral blood mononuclear cells. The receptors stem from a human donor with common variable immunodeficiency.

This clone was seen a handful of times. Here the CDR3 reads CASSSQELPTDTQYF. CDR3 bases read: TGTGCCAGCAGCTCTCAGGAGTTACCCACAGATACG. The genes are TRBV7-8 and TRBJ2-3, with D unresolved. The read falls 3 residues short of the CDR3 end, and the missing part is taken from the germline J gene. The CDR3 is made up of 15 amino acids. V lost 4 bases and J 2 bases, leaving 13 bases between the germline ends. Germline V gene lookup returns CDR1 SGHVS and CDR2 FQNEAQ.

This clone has ten or more counts. Coverage ceases 3 residues before the CDR3 finishes, and the germline J gene fills in the end. The chain carries TRBV5-1 and TRBJ1-6; 8 bases align to TRBD1. There are 15 residues in the CDR3. Germline-derived CDR1 and CDR2 are SGHRS and YFSETQ. V lost 3 bases, J lost 7 bases, and 6 bases stayed unmatched. The CDR3 region is CASSSPRQGNSPLHF. The CDR3 bases that were read are TGCGCCAGCAGCTCGCCCCGACAGGGGAATTCACCC.

In regard to this clone: The read gets to within 3 residues of the CDR3 end, and the germline J gene fills in the rest. V is TRBV6-2 or TRBV6-3 and J is TRBJ1-6; no clear D gene. V was clipped by 5 bases and J by 7 bases, with 15 bases between them. Per germline, CDR1 MNHEY and CDR2 SVGEGT. The CDR3 has 15 residues. CDR3 protein: CASSVVGLWNSPLHF. CDR3 DNA (partial): TGTGCCAGCAGTGTCGTTGGTCTATGGAATTCACCC.

Points on this clone: The read comes to an end 3 residues before the CDR3 does, leaving the germline J gene to fill in the end. The chain has TRBV7-2 and TRBJ2-7; possible D gene TRBD1, 6 bases. This CDR3 region has 13 residues. The V gene's germline CDR1 is SGHTA and CDR2 FQGNSA. Trimming removed 6 bases at V and 1 base at J, with 10 bases between. This CDR3 reads CASRQQGSYEQYF. Partial CDR3 DNA: TGTGCCAGCAGACAACAGGGATCCTACGAG.

At least ten counts were recorded for this clone. The CDR3 sequence is CASSLGLAGMSYEQYF. The sequenced CDR3 bases are TGCGCCAGCAGCTTGGGCCTAGCGGGGATGTCCTACGAG. V and J are TRBV5-1 and TRBJ2-7; TRBD2 aligns across 9 bases. Read data end 3 residues before the CDR3 end; the end is taken from the germline J gene. The CDR3 contains 16 residues. Trimming at V came to 0 bases and at J to 1 base, leaving 5 bases not matched to a gene. The germline CDR1 and CDR2 sequences are SGHRS and YFSETQ.

This clone was counted at least ten times. The CDR3 end is not reached by the read, which stops 3 residues before it; the germline J gene fills it in. The chain has TRBV29-1 and TRBJ2-2, with D maybe TRBD1 (6 bases). The CDR3 extends over 14 amino acids. Germline V gives CDR1 SQVTM, CDR2 ANQGSEA. V lost 6 bases to trimming and J lost 1 base, with 12 bases between them. The CDR3 loop reads CSVLVDRNTGELFF. The CDR3 bases that were read are TGCAGCGTCCTTGTGGACAGGAACACCGGGGAG.

This clone was counted between two and nine times. The read halts 3 residues ahead of the CDR3 end, with the missing end drawn from the germline J gene. The rearrangement links TRBV19 to TRBJ1-2, with TRBD1 matching over 9 bases. Germline CDR1 and CDR2: LNHDA and SQIVND (reference sequence). V was clipped by 7 bases and J by 3 bases; unmatched bases: 9. The CDR3 consists of 15 residues. CDR3 DNA (partial): TGTGCCAGTAACCTCGGGACAGGGATGGACTATGGC. This sequence encodes CASNLGTGMDYG. The full-length CDR3 reads as CASNLGTGMDYGYTF.

This clone has at least ten counts. The read terminates 3 residues ahead of where the CDR3 ends, so the germline J gene completes it. The chain is built from TRBV20-1 and TRBJ2-7; a possible D gene is TRBD1 (6 bases). V gave up 3 bases and J gave up 6 bases, with 18 bases separating them. Germline-derived CDR1 and CDR2 are DFQATT and SNEGSKA (reference sequence). This CDR3 spans 14 amino acids. The CDR3 bases that were read are TGCAGTGCTAGCCACAGGGTGAGGAATAGCGAG. As protein: CSASHRVRNSE. The full CDR3 protein reads CSASHRVRNSEQYF.

This clone came up many times. The read falls 3 residues short of the CDR3 end, and the missing part is taken from the germline J gene. V is TRBV7-3 and J is TRBJ2-4; possible D gene TRBD2, 5 bases. The germline CDR1 and CDR2 sequences are SGHTA and FQGTGA. CDR3 length equals 13 residues. Trimming removed 2 bases from V and 8 bases from J, with 10 bases in between. The DNA read from the CDR3 is TGTGCCAGCAGCTTAGGACTCGGGGACATT. Protein sequence: CASSLGLGDI. The CDR3 in its entirety is CASSLGLGDIQYF.